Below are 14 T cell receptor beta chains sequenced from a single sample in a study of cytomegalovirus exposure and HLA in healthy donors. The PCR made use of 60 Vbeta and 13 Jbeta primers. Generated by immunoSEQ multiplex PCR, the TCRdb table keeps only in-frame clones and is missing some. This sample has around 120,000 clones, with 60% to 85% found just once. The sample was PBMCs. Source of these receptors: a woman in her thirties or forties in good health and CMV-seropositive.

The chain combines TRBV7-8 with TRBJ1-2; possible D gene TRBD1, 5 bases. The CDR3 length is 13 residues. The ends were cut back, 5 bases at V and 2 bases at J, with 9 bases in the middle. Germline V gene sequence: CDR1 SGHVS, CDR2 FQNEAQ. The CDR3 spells CASSLGANYGYTF. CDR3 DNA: TGTGCCAGCAGCCTTGGGGCAAACTATGGCTACACCTTC.

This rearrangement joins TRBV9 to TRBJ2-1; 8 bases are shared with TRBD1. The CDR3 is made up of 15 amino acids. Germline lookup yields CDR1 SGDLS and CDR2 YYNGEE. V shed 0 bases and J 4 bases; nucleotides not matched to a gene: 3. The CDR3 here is CASSVAQGAYNEQFF. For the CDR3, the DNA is TGTGCCAGCAGCGTAGCGCAGGGGGCGTACAATGAGCAGTTCTTC.

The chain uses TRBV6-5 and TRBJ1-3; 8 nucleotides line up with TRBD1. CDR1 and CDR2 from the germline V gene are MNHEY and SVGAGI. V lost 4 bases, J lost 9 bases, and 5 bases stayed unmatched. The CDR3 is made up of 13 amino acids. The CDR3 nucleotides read TGTGCCAGCAGTTTGGGGACAGGTACCACCATATATTTT. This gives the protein CASSLGTGTTIYF.

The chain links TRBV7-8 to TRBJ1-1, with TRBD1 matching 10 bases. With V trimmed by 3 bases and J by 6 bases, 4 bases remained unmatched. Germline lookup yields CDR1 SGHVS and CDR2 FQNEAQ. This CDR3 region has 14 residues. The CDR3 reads CASSFTTGGAEAFF. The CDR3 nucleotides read TGTGCCAGCAGCTTTACGACAGGGGGCGCTGAAGCTTTCTTT.

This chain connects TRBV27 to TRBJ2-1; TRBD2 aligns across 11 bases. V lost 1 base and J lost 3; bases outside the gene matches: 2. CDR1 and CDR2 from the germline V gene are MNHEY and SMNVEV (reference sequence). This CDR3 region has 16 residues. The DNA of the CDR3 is TGTGCCAGCAGTTTATACGGGACTAGCGGCTACAATGAGCAGTTCTTC. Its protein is CASSLYGTSGYNEQFF.

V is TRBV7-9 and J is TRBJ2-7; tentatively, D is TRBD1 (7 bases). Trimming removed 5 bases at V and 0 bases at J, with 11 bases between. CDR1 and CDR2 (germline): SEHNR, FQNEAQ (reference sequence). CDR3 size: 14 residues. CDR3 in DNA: TGTGCCAGCAGCCCAGGGGGGATCTCCTACGAGCAGTACTTC. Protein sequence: CASSPGGISYEQYF.

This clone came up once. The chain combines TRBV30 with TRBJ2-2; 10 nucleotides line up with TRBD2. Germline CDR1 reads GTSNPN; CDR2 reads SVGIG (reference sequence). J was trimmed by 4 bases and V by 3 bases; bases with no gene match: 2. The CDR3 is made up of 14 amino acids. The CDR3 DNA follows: TGTGCCTGGAGCAGACTAGCGGGCACCGGGGAGCTGTTTTTT. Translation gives CAWSRLAGTGELFF.

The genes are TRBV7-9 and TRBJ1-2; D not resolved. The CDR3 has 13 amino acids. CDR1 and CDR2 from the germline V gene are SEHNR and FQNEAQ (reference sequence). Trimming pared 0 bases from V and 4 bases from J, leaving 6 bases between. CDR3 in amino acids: CASSLASGYGYTF. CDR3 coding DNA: TGTGCCAGCAGCTTAGCGAGTGGCTATGGCTACACCTTC.

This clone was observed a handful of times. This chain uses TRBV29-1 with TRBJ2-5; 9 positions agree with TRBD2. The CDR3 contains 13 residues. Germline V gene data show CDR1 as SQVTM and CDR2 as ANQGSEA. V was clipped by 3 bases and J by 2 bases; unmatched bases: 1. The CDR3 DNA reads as TGCAGCGTTGACCTAGCGGGACAAGAGACCCAGTACTTC. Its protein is CSVDLAGQETQYF.

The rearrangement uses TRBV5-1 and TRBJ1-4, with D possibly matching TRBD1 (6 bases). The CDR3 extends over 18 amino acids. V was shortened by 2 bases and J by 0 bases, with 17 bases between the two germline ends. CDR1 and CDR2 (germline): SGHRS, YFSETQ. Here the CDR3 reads CASSFRPGGLATNEKLFF. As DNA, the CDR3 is TGCGCCAGCAGCTTCCGGCCGGGGGGGCTTGCAACTAATGAAAAACTGTTTTTT. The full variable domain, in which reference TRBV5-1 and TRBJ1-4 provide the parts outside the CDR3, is KAGVTQTPRYLIKTRGQQVTLSCSPISGHRSVSWYQQTPGQGLQFLFEYFSETQRNKGNFPGRFSGRQFSNSRSEMNVSTLELGDSALYLCASSFRPGGLATNEKLFFGSGTQLSVL.

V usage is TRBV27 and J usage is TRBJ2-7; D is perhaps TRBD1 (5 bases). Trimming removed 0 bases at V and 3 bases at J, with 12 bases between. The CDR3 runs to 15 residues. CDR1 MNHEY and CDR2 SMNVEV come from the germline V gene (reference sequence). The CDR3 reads CASSLSPRVSYEQYF. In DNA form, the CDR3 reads TGTGCCAGCAGTTTATCCCCCAGGGTAAGCTACGAGCAGTACTTC.

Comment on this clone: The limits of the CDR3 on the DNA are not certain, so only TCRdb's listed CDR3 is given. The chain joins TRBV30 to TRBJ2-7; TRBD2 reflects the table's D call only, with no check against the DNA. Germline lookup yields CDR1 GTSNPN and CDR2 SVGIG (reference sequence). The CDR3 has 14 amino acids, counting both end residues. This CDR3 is CAWGTGTSGSDKYF.

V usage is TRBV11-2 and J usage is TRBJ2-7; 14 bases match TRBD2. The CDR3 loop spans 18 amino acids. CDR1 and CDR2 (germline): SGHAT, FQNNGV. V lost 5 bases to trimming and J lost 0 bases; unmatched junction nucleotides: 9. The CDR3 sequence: CASSRGLAGGSSSYEQYF. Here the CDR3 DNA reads TGTGCCAGCAGCCGCGGACTAGCGGGGGGCTCGAGCTCCTACGAGCAGTACTTC.

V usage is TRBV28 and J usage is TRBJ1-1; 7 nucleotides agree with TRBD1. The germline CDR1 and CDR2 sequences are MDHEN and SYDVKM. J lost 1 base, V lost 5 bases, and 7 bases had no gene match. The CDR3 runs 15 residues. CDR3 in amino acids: CASSPPGQANTEAFF. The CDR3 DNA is TGTGCCAGCAGTCCTCCCGGACAGGCGAACACTGAAGCTTTCTTT.